The T cell receptor beta chain described here comes from a study of regulatory T cells in long-lasting Graves disease. Comment on this clonotype: The antigen is not known.

CDR3-region Arm-PCR and iRepertoire HTBI primers produced the TCR beta libraries. TCRdb ran MiXCR on the multiplex PCR reads and lists one entry per CDR3 protein. The sample has about 500,000 distinct CDR3 sequences, 12% seen once. Time point noted: newly diagnosed GD, antithyroid drugs for less than 3 months. The TCR library was made from RNA extracted from PBMCs. The CDR3 runs to 17 residues. V trimming: 4 bases; J trimming: 0 bases; junction bases outside the gene matches: 2. Germline loops: CDR1 KGHSH, CDR2 LQKENI. Whole-study results and caveats: There were preferences for TRBV28, TRBJ1-2 and TRBJ2-5 in persistent disease. Persistent Graves' patients showed reduced TCR diversity versus newly diagnosed patients.

The same sample was also studied in work on T cells in Graves' hyperthyroidism and ophthalmopathy.

The TCR comes from a woman younger than 45 with Graves disease. The gene calls are TRBV18 and TRBJ2-4; 14 nucleotides agree with TRBD2. This sample comprised peripheral blood mononuclear cells (PBMCs), obtained at new diagnosis, from a patient treated with antithyroid drugs. CDR3 protein: CASSRLAGGPAKNIQYF. The CDR3 bases are TGTGCCAGCTCACGACTAGCGGGAGGGCCAGCCAAAAACATTCAGTACTTC.